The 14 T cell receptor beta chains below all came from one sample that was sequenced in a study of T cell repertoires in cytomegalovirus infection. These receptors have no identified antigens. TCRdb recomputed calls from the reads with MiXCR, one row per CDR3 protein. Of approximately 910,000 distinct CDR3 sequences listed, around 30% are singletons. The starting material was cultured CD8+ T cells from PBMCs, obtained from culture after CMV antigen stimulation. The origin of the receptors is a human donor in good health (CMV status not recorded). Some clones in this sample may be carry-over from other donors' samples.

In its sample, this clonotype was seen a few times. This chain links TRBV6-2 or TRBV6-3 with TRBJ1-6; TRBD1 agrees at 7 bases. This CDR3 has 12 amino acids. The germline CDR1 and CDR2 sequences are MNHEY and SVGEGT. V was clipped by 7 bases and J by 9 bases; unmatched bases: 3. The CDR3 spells CASTPGGSPLHF. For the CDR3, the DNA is TGTGCCAGCACCCCAGGGGGTTCACCCCTCCACTTT.

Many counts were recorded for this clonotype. The CDR3 protein is CASSFRTANTEAFF. The CDR3, as DNA: TGTGCCAGCAGCTTTCGGACAGCGAACACTGAAGCTTTCTTT. The chain has TRBV7-2 and TRBJ1-1, with D maybe TRBD1 (6 bases). Trimming removed 3 bases at V and 1 base at J, with 9 bases between. In germline, CDR1 is SGHTA, CDR2 FQGNSA. The CDR3 runs to 14 residues.

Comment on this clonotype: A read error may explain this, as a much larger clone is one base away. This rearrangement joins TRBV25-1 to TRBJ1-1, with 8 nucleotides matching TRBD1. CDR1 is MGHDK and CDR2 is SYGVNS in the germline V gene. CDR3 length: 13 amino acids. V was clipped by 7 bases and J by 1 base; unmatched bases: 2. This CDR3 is CASIDRGNTEAFF. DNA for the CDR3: TGTGCCAGCATTGACAGGGGGAACACTGAAGCTTTCTTT.

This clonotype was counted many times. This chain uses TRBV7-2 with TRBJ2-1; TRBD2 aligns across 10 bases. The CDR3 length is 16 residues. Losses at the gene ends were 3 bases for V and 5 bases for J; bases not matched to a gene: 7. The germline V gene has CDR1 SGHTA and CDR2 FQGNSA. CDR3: CASSLGRAGGDNEQFF. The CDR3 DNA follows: TGTGCCAGCAGCTTGGGTAGAGCGGGGGGGGACAATGAGCAGTTCTTC.

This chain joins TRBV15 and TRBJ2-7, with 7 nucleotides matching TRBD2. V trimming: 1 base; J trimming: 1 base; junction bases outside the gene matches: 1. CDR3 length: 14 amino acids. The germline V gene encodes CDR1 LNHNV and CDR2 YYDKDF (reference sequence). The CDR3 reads CATSRGEGSYEQYF. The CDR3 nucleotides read TGTGCCACCAGCAGAGGGGAGGGTTCCTACGAGCAGTACTTC. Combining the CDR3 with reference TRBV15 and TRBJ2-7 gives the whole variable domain DAMVIQNPRYQVTQFGKPVTLSCSQTLNHNVMYWYQQKSSQAPKLLFHYYDKDFNNEADTPDNFQSRRPNTSFCFLDIRSPGLGDTAMYLCATSRGEGSYEQYFGPGTRLTVT.

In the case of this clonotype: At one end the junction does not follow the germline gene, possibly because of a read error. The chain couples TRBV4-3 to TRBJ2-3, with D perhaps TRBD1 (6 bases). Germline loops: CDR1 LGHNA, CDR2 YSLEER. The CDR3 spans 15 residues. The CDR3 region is CTSSQEQGSTDTQYF. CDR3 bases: TGCACCAGCAGCCAAGAACAGGGAAGCACAGATACGCAGTATTTT.

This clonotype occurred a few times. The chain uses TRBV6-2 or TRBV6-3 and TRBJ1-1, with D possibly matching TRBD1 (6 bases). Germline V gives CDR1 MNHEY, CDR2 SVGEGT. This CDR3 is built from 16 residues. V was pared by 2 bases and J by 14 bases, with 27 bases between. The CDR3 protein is CASSYESGGPARASFF. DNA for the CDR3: TGTGCCAGCAGTTACGAGTCTGGGGGGCCCGCCCGAGCCTCATTCTTT.

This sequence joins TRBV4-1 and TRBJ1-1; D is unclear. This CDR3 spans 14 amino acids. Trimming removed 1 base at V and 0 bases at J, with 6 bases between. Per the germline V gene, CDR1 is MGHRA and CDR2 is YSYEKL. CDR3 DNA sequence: TGCGCCAGCAGCCAAGGCAACATGAACACTGAAGCTTTCTTT. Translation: CASSQGNMNTEAFF.

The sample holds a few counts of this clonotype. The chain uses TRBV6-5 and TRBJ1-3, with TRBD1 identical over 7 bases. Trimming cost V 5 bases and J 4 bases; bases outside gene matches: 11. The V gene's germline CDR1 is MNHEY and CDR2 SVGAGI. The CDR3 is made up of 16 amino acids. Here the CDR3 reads CASSTRTGPGGNTIYF. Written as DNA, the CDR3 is TGTGCCAGCAGTACCCGGACAGGACCGGGGGGAAACACCATATATTTT.

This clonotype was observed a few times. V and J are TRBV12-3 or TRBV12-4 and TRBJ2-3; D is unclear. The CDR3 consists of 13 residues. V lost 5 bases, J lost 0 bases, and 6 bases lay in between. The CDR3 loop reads CASSRFSTDTQYF. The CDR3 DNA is TGTGCCAGCAGTAGGTTTAGCACAGATACGCAGTATTTT.

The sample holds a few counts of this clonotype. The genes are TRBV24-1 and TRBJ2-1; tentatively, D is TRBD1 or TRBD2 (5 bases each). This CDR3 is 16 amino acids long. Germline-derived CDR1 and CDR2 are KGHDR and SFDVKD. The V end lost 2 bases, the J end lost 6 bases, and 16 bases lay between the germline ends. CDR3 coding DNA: TGTGCCACCAGTGATTCGGGACGGCAAATAGGCAATGAGCAGTTCTTC. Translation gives CATSDSGRQIGNEQFF.

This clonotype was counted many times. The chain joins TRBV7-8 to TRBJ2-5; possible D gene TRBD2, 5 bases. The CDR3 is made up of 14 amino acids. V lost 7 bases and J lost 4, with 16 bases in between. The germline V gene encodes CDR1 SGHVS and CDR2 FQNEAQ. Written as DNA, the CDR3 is TGTGCCAGCACCCCGTCGGGATTTCGAGAGACCCAGTACTTC. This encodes CASTPSGFRETQYF.

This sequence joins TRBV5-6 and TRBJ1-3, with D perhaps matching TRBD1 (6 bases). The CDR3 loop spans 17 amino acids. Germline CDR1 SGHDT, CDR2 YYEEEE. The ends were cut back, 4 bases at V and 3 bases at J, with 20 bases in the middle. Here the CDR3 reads CASSADGGFVSGNTIYF. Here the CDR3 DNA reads TGTGCCAGCAGCGCCGACGGGGGCTTCGTCAGTGGAAACACCATATATTTT.

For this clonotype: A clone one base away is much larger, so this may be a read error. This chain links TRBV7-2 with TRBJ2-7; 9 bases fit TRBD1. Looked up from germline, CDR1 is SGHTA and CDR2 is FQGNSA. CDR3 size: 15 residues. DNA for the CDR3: TGTTCCAGCAGCTTGACCGGGACAGGGACCAACGAGCAGTACTTC. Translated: CSSSLTGTGTNEQYF.